This T cell receptor beta chain was captured in a study of human T cells and chemical hapten exposure. In the study overall: Patch tests applied 0.01% DPC to the upper back and were scored after 6 days. Mostly female, the patients presented with alopecia areata, totalis or universalis. Overall study results and limits: Expanded TCRs created a significantly greater count of big CDR3 similarity clusters than controls did.

The table lists this clonotype with a few counts. The antigen remains unidentified. Indicated time point: pre-sensitization, week 0. Treatment indicated: therapeutic diphenylcyclopropenone sensitization with weekly scalp DPC. Prior to each patch test being applied, blood was drawn. TCRdb ran MiXCR on the RACE reads and lists one entry per CDR3 protein. The sample has 250,000 or so distinct CDR3 sequences, 7.5% to 9% seen once. The V end was cut by 5 bases, the J end by 5 bases, with 4 bases between. Looked up from germline, CDR1 is MNHEY and CDR2 is SVGEGT. This CDR3 region has 11 residues. This chain connects TRBV6-2 or TRBV6-3 to TRBJ1-3; D unresolved. This clonotype was obtained from a man between 18 and 35 years old with alopecia areata. Some clones in this sample may be carry-over from other donors' samples. The source was whole blood, collected in connection with sensitization to the hapten diphenylcyclopropenone (DPC). In nucleotides, the CDR3 is TGTGCCAGCAGTCATCGAAACACCATATATTTT. Encoded protein: CASSHRNTIYF.